This entry lists 29 T cell receptor beta chains sequenced from one sample in a study of blood T cell repertoires in COVID-19. Here immunoSEQ multiplex PCR was the method, and the copy in TCRdb shows in-frame clones only, minus some. Seen here are 150,000 to 200,000 clones, approximately 90% observed once, and the top ten hold roughly 2%. Material for sequencing was peripheral blood. These receptors were collected from a man aged 70-80 years with active or convalescent COVID-19.

The chain uses TRBV19 and TRBJ2-7; 8 bases are a match to TRBD1. The CDR3 is 13 residues long. Germline V gives CDR1 LNHDA, CDR2 SQIVND (reference sequence). Trimming cost V 7 bases and J 6 bases; bases outside gene matches: 8. The CDR3 spells CASTLTGAGEQYF. The CDR3 DNA follows: TGTGCCAGTACCCTGACAGGGGCGGGCGAGCAGTACTTC.

The chain couples TRBV6-5 to TRBJ2-6, with D hard to call. V lost 2 bases and J lost 3, with 8 bases in between. Germline assignment: CDR1 MNHEY and CDR2 SVGAGI. This CDR3 is 15 amino acids long. CDR3 amino acids: CASSYERGGANVLTF. As DNA, the CDR3 is TGTGCCAGCAGTTACGAGCGTGGTGGGGCCAACGTCCTGACTTTC.

The chain is built from TRBV5-4 and TRBJ1-4; D perhaps matches TRBD1 (6 bases). The V end was cut by 4 bases, the J end by 3 bases, with 16 bases between. Germline lookup yields CDR1 SGHNT and CDR2 YYREEE (reference sequence). The CDR3 spans 16 residues. The DNA for the CDR3 is TGTGCCAGCAGCCAAGGACAGCCCTCCGCTAATGAAAAACTGTTTTTT. Its translation: CASSQGQPSANEKLFF.

The CDR3: CASSQRVAKNIQYF. CDR3 coding DNA: TGCGCCAGCAGCCAGAGGGTAGCCAAAAACATTCAGTACTTC. The rearrangement joins TRBV4-3 to TRBJ2-4, with D maybe TRBD2 (5 bases). Germline V lookup: CDR1 LGHNA, CDR2 YSLEER. V was shortened by 3 bases and J by 0 bases, with 6 bases between the two germline ends. CDR3 length: 14 amino acids.

The CDR3 is CASSPLDRGEQYF. The DNA for the CDR3 is TGTGCCAGCTCACCACTCGACAGGGGCGAGCAGTACTTC. This chain links TRBV18 with TRBJ2-7, with TRBD1 identical over 8 bases. The germline V gene has CDR1 KGHSH and CDR2 LQKENI. The CDR3 contains 13 residues. With 1 base clipped from V and 6 bases from J, the junction kept 2 bases outside the gene matches.

V gene TRBV3-1 (or the pseudogene TRBV3-2) combines with J gene TRBJ2-7; the D gene is possibly TRBD1 (5 bases). V was shortened by 4 bases and J by 5 bases, with 21 bases between the two germline ends. The CDR3 is 16 amino acids. CDR1 LGHDT and CDR2 YNNKEL come from the germline V gene (reference sequence). CDR3: CASSPPFPLDTNEQYF. In nucleotides, the CDR3 is TGTGCCAGCAGCCCCCCCTTTCCCCTGGACACCAACGAGCAGTACTTC.

The gene calls are TRBV3-1 (or the pseudogene TRBV3-2) and TRBJ1-5, with 8 bases matching TRBD1. The CDR3 has 15 residues. J gave up 10 bases and V 4 bases, and 12 bases lay outside the gene matches. Germline V CDR1 and CDR2: LGHDT, YNNKEL (reference sequence). CDR3 residues: CASSPGQGNLGPQHF. In DNA form, the CDR3 reads TGTGCCAGCAGCCCCGGACAGGGTAACTTGGGCCCCCAGCATTTT.

The J gene is TRBJ2-1, the V gene TRBV29-1; TRBD2 matches at 7 bases. CDR1 is SQVTM and CDR2 is ANQGSEA in the germline V gene. This CDR3 has 14 amino acids. V lost 4 bases to trimming and J lost 7 bases; unmatched junction nucleotides: 10. CDR3 region: CSVGRERLANEQFF. The CDR3 DNA is TGCAGCGTTGGGAGGGAGCGACTAGCAAATGAGCAGTTCTTC.

This rearrangement joins TRBV7-2 to TRBJ2-7, with 7 bases aligning to TRBD1. The J segment lost 4 bases and the V segment lost 3 bases, leaving 9 bases of the junction unmatched. CDR1 and CDR2 from the germline V gene are SGHTA and FQGNSA. The CDR3 has 15 amino acids. CDR3 residues: CASSFDRAVPYEQYF. CDR3 sequence (DNA): TGTGCCAGCAGCTTCGACAGGGCTGTACCTTACGAGCAGTACTTC.

This clone was recorded only once. The chain carries TRBV3-1 (or the pseudogene TRBV3-2) and TRBJ2-3; no reliable D call. The germline V and J ends were trimmed by 3 bases and 0 bases, with 10 bases remaining between them. Germline CDR1 and CDR2: LGHDT and YNNKEL (reference sequence). The CDR3 contains 15 residues. Here the CDR3 DNA reads TGTGCCAGCAGCCAGTTACATCAGAGCACAGATACGCAGTATTTT. Protein sequence: CASSQLHQSTDTQYF.

This chain joins TRBV11-2 and TRBJ2-6, with TRBD1 matching 9 bases. V lost 8 bases and J lost 0; bases outside the gene matches: 8. The CDR3 length is 17 residues. The germline gives CDR1 SGHAT, CDR2 FQNNGV. As DNA, the CDR3 is TGTGCCAGCGTTGTTAGGACAGGGGTCTCTGGGGCCAACGTCCTGACTTTC. Its translation: CASVVRTGVSGANVLTF.

The genes are TRBV6-5 and TRBJ1-2; D might be TRBD1 (5 bases). The CDR3 consists of 13 residues. Trimming removed 8 bases from V and 7 bases from J, with 17 bases in between. Looked up from germline, CDR1 is MNHEY and CDR2 is SVGAGI. The CDR3 is CASADGGVGGYTF. The CDR3 coding sequence is TGTGCCAGCGCTGATGGGGGGGTAGGTGGCTACACCTTC.

The chain links TRBV19 to TRBJ1-4, with a possible D match to TRBD1 (5 bases). This CDR3 is 16 amino acids long. Trimming shortened V by 7 bases and J by 2 bases, and 17 bases separated the two germline ends. CDR1 is LNHDA and CDR2 is SQIVND in the germline V gene (reference sequence). The DNA of the CDR3 is TGTGCCAGTACGCCCTACGGGGGGAACACTAATGAAAAACTGTTTTTT. Protein product: CASTPYGGNTNEKLFF. Full variable domain (missing parts from reference TRBV19 and TRBJ1-4): DGGITQSPKYLFRKEGQNVTLSCEQNLNHDAMYWYRQDPGQGLRLIYYSQIVNDFQKGDIAEGYSVSREKKESFPLTVTSAQKNPTAFYLCASTPYGGNTNEKLFFGSGTQLSVL.

V is TRBV6-1 and J is TRBJ1-5; 8 nucleotides match TRBD1. The junction had 3 bases not matched to a gene; V was cut back by 2 bases and J by 6 bases. CDR1 and CDR2 (germline): MNHNS, SASEGT. This CDR3 comprises 14 residues. In DNA form, the CDR3 reads TGTGCCAGCAGTGAACAGGGGGCGGGTCAGCCCCAGCATTTT. Protein product: CASSEQGAGQPQHF.

The chain employs TRBV7-2 and TRBJ1-4, with 8 bases matching TRBD1. Germline CDR1 reads SGHTA; CDR2 reads FQGNSA. The J segment lost 8 bases and the V segment lost 6 bases, leaving 11 bases of the junction unmatched. This CDR3 is 15 amino acids long. The CDR3: CASRPRTGPGEKLFF. The CDR3 DNA sequence: TGTGCCAGCAGGCCAAGGACAGGGCCGGGAGAAAAACTGTTTTTT.

The chain uses TRBV21-1 and TRBJ1-4; the D call TRBD1 from the table was never checked on the DNA. TRBV21-1 is labeled a pseudogene. This CDR3 contains 16 residues. CDR3 region: CATWDRGKGTNEKLFF. As DNA, the CDR3 is TGTGCCACCTGGGACAGGGGAAAAGGAACTAATGAAAAACTGTTTTTT.

The V gene is TRBV5-4, the J gene TRBJ2-3, with TRBD1 matching over 12 bases. The CDR3 totals 17 residues. The J segment lost 2 bases and the V segment lost 3 bases, leaving 7 bases of the junction unmatched. Germline CDR1 and CDR2: SGHNT and YYREEE (reference sequence). CDR3: CASSSRGTGGPTDTQYF. In DNA, the CDR3 is TGTGCCAGCAGCTCCAGAGGGACAGGGGGCCCCACAGATACGCAGTATTTT.

The CDR3 coding sequence is TGTGCCAGCAGCATCTGGACAGGGGGTGCCAATCAGCCCCAGCATTTT. Its translation is CASSIWTGGANQPQHF. V is TRBV7-2 and J is TRBJ1-5, with 10 bases identical to TRBD1. The CDR3 extends over 16 amino acids. The junction had 7 bases not matched to a gene; V was cut back by 5 bases and J by 3 bases. Germline CDR1 is SGHTA and CDR2 is FQGNSA.

This chain joins TRBV7-9 and TRBJ2-3; 10 positions agree with TRBD2. Germline lookup yields CDR1 SEHNR and CDR2 FQNEAQ (reference sequence). CDR3 length: 16 residues. Trimming removed 6 bases from V and 3 bases from J; junction bases left unmatched: 9. The CDR3 sequence: CASRQTPGLATDTQYF. CDR3 sequence (DNA): TGTGCCAGCAGGCAGACTCCGGGACTAGCGACAGATACGCAGTATTTT.

The chain uses TRBV7-8 and TRBJ2-1; possible D gene TRBD2, 6 bases. The CDR3 loop spans 19 amino acids. The germline gives CDR1 SGHVS, CDR2 FQNEAQ. The V end lost 5 bases, the J end lost 0 bases, and 23 bases lay between the germline ends. CDR3 coding DNA: TGTGCCAGCAGCGATCGAGGAGTCCGGAGGGCCTTCTCCTACAATGAGCAGTTCTTC. Its protein is CASSDRGVRRAFSYNEQFF.

The rearrangement links TRBV2 to TRBJ2-7; weak D call: TRBD1 (6 bases). The CDR3 is 13 amino acids. V dropped 1 base and J dropped 3 bases, with 7 bases sitting between them. Per the germline V gene, CDR1 is SNHLY and CDR2 is FYNNEI. Written as DNA, the CDR3 is TGTGCCAGCAGTGAAGGACAGGACTACGAGCAGTACTTC. It codes for CASSEGQDYEQYF.

The chain uses TRBV2 and TRBJ1-1; D not certain. There are 13 residues in the CDR3. Germline V gene lookup returns CDR1 SNHLY and CDR2 FYNNEI. Trimming took 6 bases from V and 4 from J, leaving 12 bases between them. CDR3 loop: CASSDARGTEAFF. CDR3 bases: TGTGCCAGCAGCGACGCACGAGGCACTGAAGCTTTCTTT. The full variable domain, completed using reference TRBV2 and TRBJ1-1, is EPEVTQTPSHQVTQMGQEVILRCVPISNHLYFYWYRQILGQKVEFLVSFYNNEISEKSEIFDDQFSVERPDGSNFTLKIRSTKLEDSAMYFCASSDARGTEAFFGQGTRLTVV.

The chain is built from TRBV6-2 or TRBV6-3 and TRBJ2-3, with D possibly being TRBD1 (5 bases). The CDR3 runs 15 residues. V was clipped by 2 bases and J by 1 base, with 10 bases between them. Looked up from germline, CDR1 is MNHEY and CDR2 is SVGEGT. CDR3 in amino acids: CASSYGQGRTDTQYF. The CDR3 DNA reads as TGTGCCAGCAGTTACGGGCAGGGCCGCACAGATACGCAGTATTTT.

V is TRBV6-6 and J is TRBJ2-2; 7 bases align to TRBD2. This CDR3 has 14 residues. The germline CDR1 and CDR2 sequences are MNHNY and SVGAGI (reference sequence). The J segment lost 8 bases and the V segment lost 6 bases, leaving 9 bases of the junction unmatched. In DNA form, the CDR3 reads TGTGCCAGCAGAAGAGGCGGGGGAGGGGGGGAGCTGTTTTTT. Translating gives CASRRGGGGGELFF.

This chain links TRBV12-3 or TRBV12-4 with TRBJ1-1, with D unresolved. Trimming shortened V by 7 bases and J by 3 bases, and 9 bases separated the two germline ends. This CDR3 comprises 12 residues. The CDR3 spells CASNPPDTEAFF. The CDR3 nucleotides read TGTGCCAGCAATCCACCGGACACTGAAGCTTTCTTT.

The V call is TRBV28, the J call TRBJ1-2; perhaps TRBD1 as D (5 bases). CDR1 MDHEN and CDR2 SYDVKM come from the germline V gene. The CDR3 has 13 residues. Between the trimmed V and J ends, which lost 3 bases and 6 bases, there was a span of 11 bases. The CDR3 DNA reads TGTGCCAGCAGTTTGGAAGGGGTGCATGGCTACACCTTC. Its protein product is CASSLEGVHGYTF.

The chain is built from TRBV5-1 and TRBJ1-3; D possibly corresponds to TRBD1 (6 bases). With 0 bases removed from V and 3 bases from J, the gap between germline ends came to 13 bases. The CDR3 contains 16 residues. In germline, CDR1 is SGHRS, CDR2 YFSETQ. The CDR3 is CASSLVPGDNGNTIYF. CDR3 nucleotides: TGCGCCAGCAGCTTGGTCCCAGGGGACAATGGAAACACCATATATTTT.

The chain joins TRBV20-1 to TRBJ2-7; TRBD1 might be the D (6 bases). This CDR3 has 12 residues. Germline CDR1 DFQATT, CDR2 SNEGSKA (reference sequence). Trimming took off 3 bases at V and 12 bases at J, with 18 bases between the two ends. DNA of the CDR3: TGCAGTGCTAGTGTTCCACAGGGTTCTACGTACTTC. Translated: CSASVPQGSTYF.

This chain connects TRBV4-3 to TRBJ2-7; D is possibly TRBD2 (5 bases). With 1 base removed from V and 6 bases from J, the gap between germline ends came to 13 bases. In germline, CDR1 is LGHNA, CDR2 YSLEER. This CDR3 is 14 amino acids long. The DNA of the CDR3 is TGCGCCAGCAGCCAAGCTTGGGGAGCCTTCGAGCAGTACTTC. Translating it yields CASSQAWGAFEQYF.